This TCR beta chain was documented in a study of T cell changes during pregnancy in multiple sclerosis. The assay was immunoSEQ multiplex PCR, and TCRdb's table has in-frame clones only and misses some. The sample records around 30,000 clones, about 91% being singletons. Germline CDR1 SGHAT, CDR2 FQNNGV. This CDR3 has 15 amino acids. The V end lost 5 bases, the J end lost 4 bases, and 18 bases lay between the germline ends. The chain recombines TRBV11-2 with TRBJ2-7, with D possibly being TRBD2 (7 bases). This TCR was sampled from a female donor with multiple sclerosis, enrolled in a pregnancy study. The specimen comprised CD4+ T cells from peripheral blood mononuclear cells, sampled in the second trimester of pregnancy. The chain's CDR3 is CASSPLTGGAYEQYF. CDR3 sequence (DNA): TGTGCCAGCAGCCCCCTGACGGGGGGCGCATACGAGCAGTACTTC.